What follows are 10 T cell receptor beta chains derived from one specimen sequenced in a study of blood T cell repertoires in COVID-19. Assay: immunoSEQ multiplex PCR; the TCRdb copy retains only in-frame clones and omits some. Of roughly 120,000 clones in the sample, approximately 88% were seen once. Source material: peripheral blood. The receptors were gathered from a woman aged 40 to 50 with acute or convalescent COVID-19.

The V and J genes are TRBV7-2 and TRBJ2-7; a possible D gene is TRBD2 (5 bases). CDR3 size: 14 residues. CDR1 SGHTA and CDR2 FQGNSA come from the germline V gene. V was clipped by 2 bases and J by 10 bases, with 18 bases between them. CDR3 in amino acids: CASSLFSTDEGQYF. The DNA of the CDR3 is TGTGCCAGCAGCTTATTCTCTACTGATGAGGGACAGTACTTC.

The chain joins TRBV29-1 to TRBJ1-5, with 11 bases fitting TRBD1. CDR3 size: 13 residues. Germline V CDR1 and CDR2: SQVTM, ANQGSEA. Trimming removed 4 bases from V and 5 bases from J; junction bases left unmatched: 1. The CDR3 bases are TGCAGCGTTGGGACAGGGGGCGATCAGCCCCAGCATTTT. Encoded protein: CSVGTGGDQPQHF.

The chain couples TRBV12-5 to TRBJ2-5; possibly TRBD1 for D (6 bases). The CDR3 has 13 residues. V was clipped by 1 base and J by 7 bases, with 10 bases between them. Germline V gives CDR1 LGHNT, CDR2 FRNRAP. The CDR3: CASGLDRVGTQYF. CDR3 bases: TGTGCTAGTGGTTTGGACAGGGTCGGGACCCAGTACTTC.

This clone was detected only once. The rearrangement uses TRBV5-4 and TRBJ1-2; possibly TRBD1 for D (5 bases). V lost 0 bases and J lost 1, with 7 bases in between. This CDR3 comprises 14 residues. Looked up from germline, CDR1 is SGHNT and CDR2 is YYREEE (reference sequence). The CDR3 region is CASSLGQINYGYTF. DNA for the CDR3: TGTGCCAGCAGCTTGGGACAGATTAACTATGGCTACACCTTC.

The V and J genes are TRBV6-1 and TRBJ1-2; unclear D gene. Trimming removed 2 bases at V and 6 bases at J, with 10 bases between. Looked up from germline, CDR1 is MNHNS and CDR2 is SASEGT. The length of the CDR3 is 13 residues. The CDR3, as DNA: TGTGCCAGCAGTGAAAATAGTGCTCATGGCTACACCTTC. It is translated as CASSENSAHGYTF.

The chain has TRBV6-6 and TRBJ1-3; no reliable D call. Deletions cut 2 bases from V and 3 bases from J, with 5 bases between. Germline CDR1 MNHNY, CDR2 SVGAGI (reference sequence). The CDR3 sequence is 13 residues long. The CDR3 bases are TGTGCCAGCAGTTACGGAGATGGAAACACCATATATTTT. It specifies CASSYGDGNTIYF.

V usage is TRBV7-9 and J usage is TRBJ2-7, with 11 bases that match TRBD1. J lost 7 bases, V lost 3 bases, and 5 bases had no gene match. CDR3 size: 14 residues. Germline V lookup: CDR1 SEHNR, CDR2 FQNEAQ (reference sequence). The CDR3 spells CASSFGQGAREQYF. CDR3 bases: TGTGCCAGCAGCTTCGGACAGGGGGCGAGGGAGCAGTACTTC.

The chain combines TRBV2 with TRBJ2-7; 8 bases line up with TRBD1. Germline-derived CDR1 and CDR2 are SNHLY and FYNNEI. Trimming cost V 8 bases and J 5 bases; bases outside gene matches: 8. The CDR3 contains 13 residues. The CDR3 here is CASAGQVVHEQYF. The CDR3 nucleotides are TGTGCCAGCGCGGGACAGGTCGTACACGAGCAGTACTTC. The variable domain in full, with the rest retrieved from reference TRBV2 and TRBJ2-7, is EPEVTQTPSHQVTQMGQEVILRCVPISNHLYFYWYRQILGQKVEFLVSFYNNEISEKSEIFDDQFSVERPDGSNFTLKIRSTKLEDSAMYFCASAGQVVHEQYFGPGTRLTVT.

This clone was counted only a few times. The rearrangement joins TRBV18 to TRBJ1-1; 10 bases fit TRBD1. With 4 bases clipped from V and 1 base from J, the junction kept 0 bases outside the gene matches. This CDR3 contains 14 residues. Germline loops: CDR1 KGHSH, CDR2 LQKENI. This CDR3 is CASSRQGANTEAFF. The CDR3 nucleotides read TGTGCCAGCTCACGACAGGGGGCGAACACTGAAGCTTTCTTT.

This clone was seen once. The chain is built from TRBV18 and TRBJ2-7; 7 nucleotides line up with TRBD1. Per germline, CDR1 KGHSH and CDR2 LQKENI. This CDR3 comprises 13 residues. The J segment lost 5 bases and the V segment lost 2 bases, leaving 3 bases of the junction unmatched. The CDR3 sequence: CASSPGTEHEQYF. The CDR3 nucleotides are TGTGCCAGCTCACCAGGGACAGAACACGAGCAGTACTTC.